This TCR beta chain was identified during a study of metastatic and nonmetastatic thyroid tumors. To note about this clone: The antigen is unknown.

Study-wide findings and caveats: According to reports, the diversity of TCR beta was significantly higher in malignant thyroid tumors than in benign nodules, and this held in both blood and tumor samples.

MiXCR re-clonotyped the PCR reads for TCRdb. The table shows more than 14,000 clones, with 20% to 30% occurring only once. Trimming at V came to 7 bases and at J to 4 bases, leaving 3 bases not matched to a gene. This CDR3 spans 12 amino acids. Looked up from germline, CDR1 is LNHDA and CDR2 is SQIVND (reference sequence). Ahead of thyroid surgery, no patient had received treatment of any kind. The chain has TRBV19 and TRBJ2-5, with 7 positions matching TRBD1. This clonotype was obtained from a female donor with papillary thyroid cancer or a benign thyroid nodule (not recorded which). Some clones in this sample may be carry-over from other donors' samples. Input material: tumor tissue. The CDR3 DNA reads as TGTGCCAGTATGGACAGGCGAGAGACCCAGTACTTC. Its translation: CASMDRRETQYF.